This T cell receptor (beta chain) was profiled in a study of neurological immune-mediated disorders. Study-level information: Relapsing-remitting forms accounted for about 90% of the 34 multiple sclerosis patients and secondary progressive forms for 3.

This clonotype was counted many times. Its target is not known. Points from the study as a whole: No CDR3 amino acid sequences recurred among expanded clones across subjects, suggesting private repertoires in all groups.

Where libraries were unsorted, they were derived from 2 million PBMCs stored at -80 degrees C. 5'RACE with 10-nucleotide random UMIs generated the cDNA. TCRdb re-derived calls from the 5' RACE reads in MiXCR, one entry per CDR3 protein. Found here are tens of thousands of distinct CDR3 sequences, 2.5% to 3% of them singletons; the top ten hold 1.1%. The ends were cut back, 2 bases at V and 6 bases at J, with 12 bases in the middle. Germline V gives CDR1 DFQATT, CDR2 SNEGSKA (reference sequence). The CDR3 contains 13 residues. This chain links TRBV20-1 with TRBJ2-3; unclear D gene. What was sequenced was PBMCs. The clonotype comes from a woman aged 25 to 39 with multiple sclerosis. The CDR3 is CSARWPGIDTQYF. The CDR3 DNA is TGCAGTGCTAGATGGCCAGGTATTGATACGCAGTATTTT.